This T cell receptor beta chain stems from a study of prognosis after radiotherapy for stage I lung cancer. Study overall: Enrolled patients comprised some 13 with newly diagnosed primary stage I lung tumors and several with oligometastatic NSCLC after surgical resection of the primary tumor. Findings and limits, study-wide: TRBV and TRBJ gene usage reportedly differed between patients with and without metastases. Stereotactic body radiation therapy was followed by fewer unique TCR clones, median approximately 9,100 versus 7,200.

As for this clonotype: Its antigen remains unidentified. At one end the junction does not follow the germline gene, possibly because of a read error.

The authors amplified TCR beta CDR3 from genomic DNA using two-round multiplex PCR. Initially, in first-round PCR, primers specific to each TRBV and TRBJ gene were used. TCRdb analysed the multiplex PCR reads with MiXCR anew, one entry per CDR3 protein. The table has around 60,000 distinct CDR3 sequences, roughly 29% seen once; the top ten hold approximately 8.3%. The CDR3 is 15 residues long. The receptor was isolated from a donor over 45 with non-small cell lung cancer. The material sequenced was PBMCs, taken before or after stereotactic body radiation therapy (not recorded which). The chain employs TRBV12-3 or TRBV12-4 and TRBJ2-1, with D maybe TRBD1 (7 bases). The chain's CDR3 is CASSSPGQRVNDQFF. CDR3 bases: TGTGCCAGCAGCAGCCCGGGACAGCGGGTCAATGATCAGTTCTTC.